The 32 T cell receptor beta chains below come from one sample, sequenced in a study of shared T cell receptors in the human thymus. The method was immunoSEQ multiplex PCR; TCRdb's version includes in-frame clones alone and lacks a portion of them. The sample gives hundreds of thousands of clones, 85% to 95% of which show up once; roughly 0.02% is in the top ten. The sequenced sample was thymocytes. These receptors originate from a human donor.

The genes are TRBV15 and TRBJ1-4, with a tentative D call TRBD1 (5 bases). Trimming shortened V by 0 bases and J by 5 bases, and 19 bases separated the two germline ends. The V gene's germline CDR1 is LNHNV and CDR2 YYDKDF (reference sequence). The CDR3 totals 18 residues. CDR3 DNA: TGTGCCACCAGCAGAGAATGTTGGGCCCAGGGAGGGAATGAAAAACTGTTTTTT. Translated: CATSRECWAQGGNEKLFF.

The chain joins TRBV7-2 to TRBJ2-5; D possibly matches TRBD1 or TRBD2 (5 bases each). Trimming took 5 bases from V and 5 from J, leaving 24 bases between them. Germline-derived CDR1 and CDR2 are SGHTA and FQGNSA. The CDR3 has 17 residues. This CDR3 is CASSPLGRHGGWETQYF. The CDR3 DNA follows: TGTGCCAGCAGCCCGCTCGGCAGGCATGGGGGTTGGGAGACCCAGTACTTC.

This chain uses TRBV5-5 with TRBJ2-7; TRBD1 might be the D (6 bases). The V end lost 5 bases, the J end lost 5 bases, and 29 bases lay between the germline ends. This CDR3 is 18 amino acids long. The germline V gene has CDR1 SGHKS and CDR2 YYEKEE (reference sequence). In nucleotides, the CDR3 is TGTGCCAGCAGATTAAACTTGAGGACAGCTGACTTGATGGACGAGCAGTACTTC. This sequence encodes CASRLNLRTADLMDEQYF. Full variable domain (missing parts from reference TRBV5-5 and TRBJ2-7): DAGVTQSPTHLIKTRGQQVTLRCSPISGHKSVSWYQQVLGQGPQFIFQYYEKEERGRGNFPDRFSARQFPNYSSELNVNALLLGDSALYLCASRLNLRTADLMDEQYFGPGTRLTVT.

V usage is TRBV4-3 and J usage is TRBJ2-3; TRBD2 aligns across 9 bases. V was pared by 0 bases and J by 4 bases, with 5 bases of the junction left unmatched. CDR1 and CDR2 from the germline V gene are LGHNA and YSLEER. The CDR3 contains 16 residues. DNA of the CDR3: TGCGCCAGCAGCCAAGAAGGGCGGGAGGGGTCAGATACGCAGTATTTT. This encodes CASSQEGREGSDTQYF.

The chain is built from TRBV5-6 and TRBJ1-1; 7 nucleotides match TRBD1. CDR1 SGHDT and CDR2 YYEEEE come from the germline V gene. CDR3 length: 17 residues. With V trimmed by 5 bases and J by 3 bases, 16 bases remained unmatched. The CDR3 is CASRYQQGTSRDTEAFF. CDR3 nucleotide sequence: TGTGCCAGCAGGTATCAACAGGGGACTTCGAGAGACACTGAAGCTTTCTTT.

V is TRBV18 and J is TRBJ1-1; 9 nucleotides agree with TRBD1. V shed 3 bases and J 5 bases; nucleotides not matched to a gene: 13. This CDR3 has 17 amino acids. In germline, CDR1 is KGHSH, CDR2 LQKENI. The CDR3 bases are TGTGCCAGCTCACCGCTGCCAACACAGGGGGCGAGGACTGAAGCTTTCTTT. Amino acids: CASSPLPTQGARTEAFF.

The chain uses TRBV4-3 and TRBJ2-3, with TRBD2 identical over 14 bases. From germline, CDR1 is LGHNA and CDR2 YSLEER. The CDR3 extends over 19 amino acids. After removal of 4 bases from V and 7 bases from J, the junction contained 16 bases not matched to a gene. This chain's CDR3 is CASSPRVIGTSGSGNTQYF. Written as DNA, the CDR3 is TGCGCCAGCAGCCCCAGGGTTATCGGGACTAGCGGGAGTGGAAATACGCAGTATTTT.

The chain uses TRBV5-1 and TRBJ2-7; 9 nucleotides agree with TRBD1. Losses at the gene ends were 6 bases for V and 5 bases for J; bases not matched to a gene: 15. Germline lookup yields CDR1 SGHRS and CDR2 YFSETQ. The CDR3 spans 16 residues. Here the CDR3 DNA reads TGCGCCAGCACGATACAGGGGGCCAAATGGGCAAACGAGCAGTACTTC. Amino acids: CASTIQGAKWANEQYF.

The rearrangement uses TRBV6-1 and TRBJ1-5, with 7 bases matching TRBD1. Per germline, CDR1 MNHNS and CDR2 SASEGT. The CDR3 length is 12 residues. The V segment lost 5 bases and the J segment 7 bases; nucleotides outside the gene matches: 2. The CDR3 DNA reads TGTGCCAGCAGTCGACAGGGACAGCCCCAGCATTTT. It codes for CASSRQGQPQHF.

The rearrangement links TRBV4-2 to TRBJ2-3; possible D gene TRBD2, 6 bases. Trimming stripped 2 bases from V and 4 bases from J, with 19 bases between. This CDR3 is built from 17 residues. From germline, CDR1 is LGHNA and CDR2 YNFKEQ. The CDR3 region is CASSQSDRDSSPDTQYF. CDR3 nucleotide sequence: TGTGCCAGCAGCCAAAGTGATCGGGACTCTTCCCCAGATACGCAGTATTTT.

The V and J genes are TRBV4-1 and TRBJ2-3; the D is unclear. This CDR3 comprises 14 residues. V lost 0 bases, J lost 6 bases, and 10 bases lay in between. The germline V gene encodes CDR1 MGHRA and CDR2 YSYEKL. The CDR3 sequence: CASSQDSRLDTQYF. The CDR3, as DNA: TGCGCCAGCAGCCAAGATTCGCGGTTGGATACGCAGTATTTT.

The rearrangement joins TRBV25-1 to TRBJ2-1; D unclear. The V end was cut by 0 bases, the J end by 6 bases, with 0 bases between. Germline-derived CDR1 and CDR2 are MGHDK and SYGVNS. This CDR3 is 11 amino acids long. CDR3 nucleotide sequence: TGTGCCAGCAGTGAATACAATGAGCAGTTCTTC. It specifies CASSEYNEQFF. Drawing the rest from reference TRBV25-1 and TRBJ2-1, the complete variable domain is EADIYQTPRYLVIGTGKKITLECSQTMGHDKMYWYQQDPGMELHLIHYSYGVNSTEKGDLSSESTVSRIRTEHFPLTLESARPSHTSQYLCASSEYNEQFFGPGTRLTVL.

The chain joins TRBV5-1 to TRBJ1-6, with D perhaps matching TRBD1 (5 bases). From germline, CDR1 is SGHRS and CDR2 YFSETQ. Trimming took off 6 bases at V and 5 bases at J, with 15 bases between the two ends. The CDR3 is 15 amino acids. As DNA, the CDR3 is TGCGCCAGCACCCAACGATTGGGGGATAATTCACCCCTCCACTTT. Amino acids: CASTQRLGDNSPLHF.

CDR3 nucleotide sequence: TGTGCCAGCAGTTTAAGGGCAGGGACCGAGCAGTACTTC. Protein product: CASSLRAGTEQYF. The chain couples TRBV27 to TRBJ2-7; D tentatively fits TRBD1 or TRBD2 (5 bases each). The germline gives CDR1 MNHEY, CDR2 SMNVEV (reference sequence). V was pared by 2 bases and J by 6 bases, with 11 bases between. This CDR3 is 13 amino acids long.

This chain connects TRBV6-6 to TRBJ2-7; D is uncertain. Germline V CDR1 and CDR2: MNHNY, SVGAGI (reference sequence). Trimming stripped 4 bases from V and 6 bases from J, with 7 bases between. The CDR3 totals 11 residues. The CDR3 DNA reads as TGTGCCAGCAGTTTGCGGAGCGAGCAGTACTTC. It is translated as CASSLRSEQYF.

This chain joins TRBV27 and TRBJ2-3; TRBD2 matches 13 bases. In germline, CDR1 is MNHEY, CDR2 SMNVEV (reference sequence). V shed 5 bases and J 6 bases; nucleotides not matched to a gene: 17. The CDR3 totals 19 residues. The CDR3 loop is CASSLLLRLAGGPHDTQYF. The CDR3 bases are TGTGCCAGCAGTCTTCTGCTCAGACTAGCGGGAGGCCCCCATGATACGCAGTATTTT.

This chain connects TRBV28 to TRBJ1-2; D might be TRBD1 (5 bases). The CDR3 is 17 residues long. V was shortened by 4 bases and J by 4 bases, with 22 bases between the two germline ends. Per germline, CDR1 MDHEN and CDR2 SYDVKM. CDR3 loop: CASSSFFPPTGGYGYTF. DNA for the CDR3: TGTGCCAGCAGTTCATTTTTCCCCCCCACGGGGGGCTATGGCTACACCTTC.

The chain employs TRBV7-9 and TRBJ1-5; D remains ambiguous. The CDR3 is made up of 15 amino acids. Germline V gives CDR1 SEHNR, CDR2 FQNEAQ (reference sequence). Between the trimmed V and J ends, which lost 0 bases and 6 bases, there was a span of 12 bases. Here the CDR3 reads CASSLAPPNGQPQHF. CDR3 coding DNA: TGTGCCAGCAGCTTAGCCCCACCCAACGGTCAGCCCCAGCATTTT.

The rearrangement links TRBV29-1 to TRBJ1-1; 7 bases fit TRBD1. This CDR3 region has 14 residues. Germline lookup yields CDR1 SQVTM and CDR2 ANQGSEA. The ends lost 4 bases at V and 5 bases at J; junction bases unmatched: 10. CDR3 sequence: CSVGDREGRTEAFF. CDR3 in DNA: TGCAGCGTTGGCGACAGGGAAGGTAGAACTGAAGCTTTCTTT.

V is TRBV5-1 and J is TRBJ2-5; 10 bases are shared with TRBD1. V gave up 0 bases and J gave up 4 bases; unmatched junction bases: 6. CDR1 is SGHRS, CDR2 YFSETQ, per germline. The CDR3 runs 16 residues. CDR3 loop: CASSLDGQGDGETQYF. The DNA for the CDR3 is TGCGCCAGCAGCTTGGATGGACAGGGGGATGGAGAGACCCAGTACTTC.

The gene calls are TRBV4-1 and TRBJ2-2; maybe TRBD1 (5 bases). The CDR3 covers 17 residues. With 0 bases removed from V and 0 bases from J, the gap between germline ends came to 11 bases. Germline V gene lookup returns CDR1 MGHRA and CDR2 YSYEKL. The CDR3 region has the DNA TGCGCCAGCAGCCAAGATATAACCAGGGCGAACACCGGGGAGCTGTTTTTT. Encoded protein: CASSQDITRANTGELFF.

The genes are TRBV28 and TRBJ2-3; D perhaps matches TRBD2 (6 bases). The germline V gene encodes CDR1 MDHEN and CDR2 SYDVKM. V was trimmed by 5 bases and J by 8 bases, leaving 14 bases between them. The CDR3 loop spans 13 amino acids. The CDR3 here is CASSPPPGGTQYF. The CDR3 nucleotides read TGTGCCAGCAGTCCGCCCCCCGGGGGTACGCAGTATTTT.

V and J are TRBV4-1 and TRBJ1-1; D remains unclear. The CDR3 runs 16 residues. V was cut by 1 base and J by 1 base, with 13 bases left in between. Per germline, CDR1 MGHRA and CDR2 YSYEKL. CDR3 DNA sequence: TGCGCCAGCAGCCAAGTCAGGAACGAAACGAACACTGAAGCTTTCTTT. Translating gives CASSQVRNETNTEAFF.

The chain employs TRBV5-1 and TRBJ2-1; 12 bases are shared with TRBD1. This CDR3 has 18 amino acids. Germline V CDR1 and CDR2: SGHRS, YFSETQ. J was trimmed by 2 bases and V by 3 bases; bases with no gene match: 9. CDR3 residues: CASSYRDRGRPPYNEQFF. CDR3 DNA: TGCGCCAGCAGCTACCGGGACAGGGGGCGCCCACCCTACAATGAGCAGTTCTTC.

The CDR3 coding sequence is TGCGCCAGCAGTGAGAGTTTAGGCCAGGCCCCCTATGGCTACACCTTC. Translated: CASSESLGQAPYGYTF. The V and J genes are TRBV10-2 and TRBJ1-2; D uncertain. The CDR3 totals 16 residues. CDR1 and CDR2 from the germline V gene are WSHSY and SAAADI. V was shortened by 2 bases and J by 4 bases, with 17 bases between the two germline ends.

The chain carries TRBV27 and TRBJ2-1, with 10 bases identical to TRBD2. This CDR3 is 15 amino acids long. CDR1 and CDR2 (germline): MNHEY, SMNVEV (reference sequence). V trimming: 2 bases; J trimming: 9 bases; junction bases outside the gene matches: 7. The DNA for the CDR3 is TGTGCCAGCAGTTTAGTACTAGCGGGACCGGCTGAGCAGTTCTTC. Protein sequence: CASSLVLAGPAEQFF.

V usage is TRBV7-4 and J usage is TRBJ2-3; perhaps TRBD2 as D (5 bases). The germline CDR1 and CDR2 sequences are SGHVT and SQSDAQ. CDR3 length equals 16 residues. V lost 3 bases and J 5 bases, leaving 18 bases between the germline ends. CDR3: CASSLGIRRAGDTQYF. CDR3 DNA: TGTGCCAGCAGCTTGGGGATCAGGCGGGCGGGAGATACGCAGTATTTT.

The V gene is TRBV5-4, the J gene TRBJ2-5; 14 bases align to TRBD2. The CDR3 has 17 residues. V shed 4 bases and J 4 bases; nucleotides not matched to a gene: 9. In germline, CDR1 is SGHNT, CDR2 YYREEE (reference sequence). CDR3 region: CASSASGLAGVAETQYF. CDR3 nucleotide sequence: TGTGCCAGCAGCGCTTCGGGACTAGCGGGAGTAGCAGAGACCCAGTACTTC.

The V call is TRBV27, the J call TRBJ2-7; D tentatively reads TRBD1 or TRBD2 (5 bases each). The CDR3 loop spans 15 amino acids. The V gene lost 2 bases and the J gene lost 3 bases, with 14 bases spanning the gap. Germline V gene data show CDR1 as MNHEY and CDR2 as SMNVEV (reference sequence). For the CDR3, the DNA is TGTGCCAGCAGTTTAGGTCAGAGGGGTCTCTACGAGCAGTACTTC. Residues: CASSLGQRGLYEQYF.

The V and J genes are TRBV19 and TRBJ2-3; possible D gene TRBD2, 6 bases. Trimming shortened V by 8 bases and J by 4 bases, and 19 bases separated the two germline ends. This CDR3 is 15 amino acids long. The germline V gene has CDR1 LNHDA and CDR2 SQIVND (reference sequence). The CDR3 is CASRHRRGVADTQYF. The CDR3 DNA sequence: TGTGCCAGTCGTCACAGGCGGGGAGTGGCAGATACGCAGTATTTT. Together with reference TRBV19 and TRBJ2-3, the CDR3 gives the full variable domain: DGGITQSPKYLFRKEGQNVTLSCEQNLNHDAMYWYRQDPGQGLRLIYYSQIVNDFQKGDIAEGYSVSREKKESFPLTVTSAQKNPTAFYLCASRHRRGVADTQYFGPGTRLTVL.

This chain joins TRBV30 and TRBJ2-7; TRBD2 agrees at 12 bases. J was trimmed by 2 bases and V by 0 bases; bases with no gene match: 8. Germline CDR1 reads GTSNPN; CDR2 reads SVGIG (reference sequence). CDR3 length equals 17 residues. CDR3 region: CAWSVRRPSGRAYEQYF. The CDR3 DNA reads as TGTGCCTGGAGTGTACGCAGGCCTAGCGGGAGGGCCTACGAGCAGTACTTC.

V is TRBV6-1 and J is TRBJ2-3; D possibly corresponds to TRBD1 (6 bases). CDR1 and CDR2 (germline): MNHNS, SASEGT. CDR3 length equals 14 residues. V was shortened by 6 bases and J by 6 bases, with 16 bases between the two germline ends. CDR3 amino acids: CASRAPRGDDTQYF. CDR3 nucleotide sequence: TGTGCCAGCAGGGCCCCCAGGGGAGACGATACGCAGTATTTT.